The 29 T cell receptor beta chains listed next were all sequenced from one sample in a study of cytomegalovirus exposure and HLA in healthy donors. The primer mix had 60 Vbeta and 13 Jbeta primers. The repertoire was sequenced with immunoSEQ multiplex PCR; TCRdb's copy has only in-frame clones and lacks some. The table has under 200,000 clones, roughly 79% seen once. The specimen sequenced was PBMCs. These receptors were obtained from a woman aged 45-65 years in good health and CMV-seronegative.

The chain joins TRBV7-9 to TRBJ1-1, with D perhaps TRBD1 (5 bases). Germline-derived CDR1 and CDR2 are SEHNR and FQNEAQ (reference sequence). The CDR3 totals 12 residues. CDR3 sequence reads: CMTGVDHTEAFF. CDR3 in DNA: TGTATGACGGGGGTAGACCACACTGAAGCTTTCTTT. The full variable domain, rest sourced from reference TRBV7-9 and TRBJ1-1, is DTGVSQNPRHKITKRGQNVTFRCDPISEHNRLYWYRQTLGQGPEFLTYFQNEAQLEKSRLLSDRFSAERPKGSFSTLEIQRTEQGDSAMYLCMTGVDHTEAFFGQGTRLTVV.

The chain carries TRBV19 and TRBJ2-7; possibly TRBD1 for D (6 bases). CDR1 is LNHDA, CDR2 SQIVND, per germline (reference sequence). This CDR3 spans 14 amino acids. Between the trimmed V and J ends, which lost 6 bases and 0 bases, there was a span of 12 bases. CDR3 coding DNA: TGTGCCAGTAGCCCCCGGGACATCTCCTACGAGCAGTACTTC. Translation: CASSPRDISYEQYF.

The sample holds one count of this clone. The rearrangement joins TRBV30 to TRBJ2-1; the D is unclear. V was cut by 5 bases and J by 3 bases, with 17 bases left in between. This CDR3 contains 15 residues. The germline V gene encodes CDR1 GTSNPN and CDR2 SVGIG (reference sequence). Written as DNA, the CDR3 is TGTGCCTGGGCCTTCAGGATATCTGGCTACAATGAGCAGTTCTTC. Encoded protein: CAWAFRISGYNEQFF.

This sequence joins TRBV25-1 and TRBJ1-3; TRBD1 aligns across 7 bases. With V trimmed by 4 bases and J by 4 bases, 16 bases remained unmatched. CDR3 size: 18 residues. In germline, CDR1 is MGHDK, CDR2 SYGVNS. CDR3 residues: CASSGYDPPDRPGNTIYF. The CDR3 nucleotides read TGTGCCAGCAGTGGTTACGACCCACCGGACAGGCCGGGAAACACCATATATTTT.

This sequence joins TRBV2 and TRBJ1-1; TRBD1 matches 10 bases. This CDR3 contains 12 residues. V lost 6 bases to trimming and J lost 11 bases; unmatched junction nucleotides: 6. Germline values: CDR1 SNHLY, CDR2 FYNNEI. CDR3 DNA: TGTGCCAGCAGGAGGACAGGGGGTCCGGCTTTCTTT. Protein sequence: CASRRTGGPAFF.

The J gene is TRBJ1-2, the V gene TRBV4-3, with a tentative D call TRBD1 (6 bases). The V and J ends lost 2 bases and 2 bases respectively, with 18 bases between them. Germline V gene sequence: CDR1 LGHNA, CDR2 YSLEER. The CDR3 loop spans 17 amino acids. CDR3 sequence (DNA): TGCGCCAGCAGCCAACGTTGGGGGGGGGCATTAAACTATGGCTACACCTTC. Translating gives CASSQRWGGALNYGYTF.

The CDR3 region has the DNA TGCAGCGTGGCCGGGACAGAGAATCAGCCCCAGCATTTT. It specifies CSVAGTENQPQHF. The V call is TRBV29-1, the J call TRBJ1-5, with TRBD1 matching 7 bases. The ends lost 6 bases at V and 4 bases at J; junction bases unmatched: 6. The CDR3 contains 13 residues. The V gene's germline CDR1 is SQVTM and CDR2 ANQGSEA.

The chain has TRBV27 and TRBJ1-1; D is uncertain. From germline, CDR1 is MNHEY and CDR2 SMNVEV (reference sequence). The V and J ends lost 2 bases and 0 bases respectively, with 7 bases between them. The CDR3 has 14 residues. For the CDR3, the DNA is TGTGCCAGCAGTTTAACAGACATGAACACTGAAGCTTTCTTT. Translated: CASSLTDMNTEAFF.

This clone was observed once. V gene TRBV19 combines with J gene TRBJ2-5; 11 bases map to TRBD1. CDR1 and CDR2 (germline): LNHDA, SQIVND (reference sequence). Trimming took 3 bases from V and 2 from J; bases not matched to a gene: 5. The length of the CDR3 is 16 residues. The CDR3 DNA reads as TGTGCCAGTAGTATCTTTGGGACAGGGGGTCAAGAGACCCAGTACTTC. Residues: CASSIFGTGGQETQYF. The entire variable domain, with the rest obtained from reference TRBV19 and TRBJ2-5, is as follows: DGGITQSPKYLFRKEGQNVTLSCEQNLNHDAMYWYRQDPGQGLRLIYYSQIVNDFQKGDIAEGYSVSREKKESFPLTVTSAQKNPTAFYLCASSIFGTGGQETQYFGPGTRLLVL.

The CDR3 coding sequence is TGTGCCAGCTCCCAGTCGGGACAGGGCCTCTACGAGCAGTACTTC. Protein sequence: CASSQSGQGLYEQYF. The gene calls are TRBV18 and TRBJ2-7; 9 nucleotides match TRBD1. Trimming removed 6 bases from V and 3 bases from J; junction bases left unmatched: 9. The CDR3 is 15 residues long. Germline lookup yields CDR1 KGHSH and CDR2 LQKENI.

The rearrangement links TRBV14 to TRBJ1-2; no reliable D call. This CDR3 has 12 amino acids. Between the trimmed V and J ends, which lost 0 bases and 8 bases, there was a span of 7 bases. Germline CDR1 reads SGHDN; CDR2 reads FVKESK. The CDR3 DNA follows: TGTGCCAGCAGCCAAGATTGGGAGGGCTACACCTTC. It is translated as CASSQDWEGYTF.

This clone occurred a few times. The J gene is TRBJ2-1, the V gene TRBV9; 11 bases line up with TRBD2. CDR3 length equals 19 residues. The trim removed 4 bases at V and 0 bases at J, leaving 12 bases unmatched. Germline assignment: CDR1 SGDLS and CDR2 YYNGEE. CDR3 in DNA: TGTGCCAGCAGCTTCCGAGGTCTAGCGGGAGGCCGCTCCTACAATGAGCAGTTCTTC. This translates into CASSFRGLAGGRSYNEQFF.

The J gene is TRBJ2-7, the V gene TRBV4-1; 12 positions agree with TRBD1. With V trimmed by 0 bases and J by 13 bases, 10 bases remained unmatched. CDR3 size: 15 residues. The germline V gene has CDR1 MGHRA and CDR2 YSYEKL. The CDR3 loop reads CASSQDGTGGLPGYF. DNA of the CDR3: TGCGCCAGCAGCCAAGACGGGACAGGGGGCCTCCCCGGATACTTC.

The chain recombines TRBV10-3 with TRBJ2-5; 10 bases match TRBD2. Losses at the gene ends were 8 bases for V and 1 base for J; bases not matched to a gene: 7. The CDR3 is 15 amino acids. Germline values: CDR1 ENHRY, CDR2 SYGVKD. The CDR3 nucleotides read TGTGCCATCGGTAGGACTAGCGGCGCCCAAGAGACCCAGTACTTC. This sequence encodes CAIGRTSGAQETQYF.

The rearrangement uses TRBV10-3 and TRBJ1-6, with a weak D call TRBD1 (6 bases). Trimming cost V 2 bases and J 8 bases, with 10 bases left between them. Germline V lookup: CDR1 ENHRY, CDR2 SYGVKD. The CDR3 spans 14 residues. CDR3 DNA: TGTGCCATCAGTGAGCAGGGGAGGGATTCACCCCTCCACTTT. Its translation: CAISEQGRDSPLHF.

This clone was seen a few times. The rearrangement uses TRBV25-1 and TRBJ2-3; D is ambiguous. This CDR3 is built from 13 residues. Germline CDR1 is MGHDK and CDR2 is SYGVNS. The V end was cut by 5 bases, the J end by 2 bases, with 8 bases between. The CDR3: CASSPAATDTQYF. Written as DNA, the CDR3 is TGTGCCAGCAGTCCGGCGGCCACAGATACGCAGTATTTT.

This clone was counted between two and nine times. This same CDR3 is encoded by further DNA sequences in the sample. J is TRBJ1-2 and V is TRBV7-2, with D possibly being TRBD1 (6 bases). V dropped 4 bases and J dropped 5 bases, with 11 bases sitting between them. This CDR3 has 13 residues. Germline V gene lookup returns CDR1 SGHTA and CDR2 FQGNSA. CDR3 nucleotide sequence: TGTGCCAGCAGCTCAGGCCAGGGGTATGGCTACACCTTC. This translates into CASSSGQGYGYTF.

J is TRBJ2-7 and V is TRBV9; D remains ambiguous. Trimming took off 4 bases at V and 0 bases at J, with 17 bases between the two ends. The CDR3 loop spans 16 amino acids. Per germline, CDR1 SGDLS and CDR2 YYNGEE. The CDR3 DNA is TGTGCCAGCAGCTCCCCCCCTAACCCATCCTCCTACGAGCAGTACTTC. Translating gives CASSSPPNPSSYEQYF.

CDR3 bases: TGTGCCAGCAGTTTGAGGGGGGATACGCAGTATTTT. Residues: CASSLRGDTQYF. V usage is TRBV27 and J usage is TRBJ2-3, with TRBD1 as a possible D gene (6 bases). The CDR3 loop spans 12 amino acids. With 3 bases removed from V and 6 bases from J, the gap between germline ends came to 7 bases. CDR1 is MNHEY, CDR2 SMNVEV, per germline (reference sequence).

This clone has more than one count but fewer than ten. This sequence joins TRBV5-5 and TRBJ1-1, with a weak D call TRBD1 (6 bases). Looked up from germline, CDR1 is SGHKS and CDR2 is YYEKEE (reference sequence). The CDR3 covers 13 residues. V was shortened by 2 bases and J by 5 bases, with 10 bases between the two germline ends. CDR3 protein: CASSLAGATEAFF. For the CDR3, the DNA is TGTGCCAGCAGCTTAGCGGGGGCGACTGAAGCTTTCTTT.

This clone was seen only a few times. The chain couples TRBV28 to TRBJ2-1, with TRBD2 matching over 11 bases. Germline V gives CDR1 MDHEN, CDR2 SYDVKM. The V gene end was trimmed by 6 bases and the J gene end by 8 bases; junction bases not matched to a gene: 9. The CDR3 covers 15 residues. The CDR3 spells CASRATSGTFYEQFF. The CDR3, as DNA: TGTGCCAGCAGAGCGACTAGCGGGACTTTCTATGAGCAGTTCTTC.

This clone was recorded once. CDR3 nucleotide sequence: TGTGCCAGCAGCTTAGTCACAGGGTATGGCTACACCTTC. Its protein is CASSLVTGYGYTF. The chain combines TRBV11-2 with TRBJ1-2, with D maybe TRBD1 (6 bases). Germline CDR1 reads SGHAT; CDR2 reads FQNNGV. Trimming cost V 1 base and J 5 bases, with 8 bases left between them. The CDR3 loop spans 13 amino acids.

The J gene is TRBJ1-1, the V gene TRBV5-6; possible D gene TRBD1, 6 bases. Germline CDR1 reads SGHDT; CDR2 reads YYEEEE. The length of the CDR3 is 15 residues. The germline V and J ends were trimmed by 1 base and 1 base, with 11 bases remaining between them. The CDR3 reads CASSLYWTENTEAFF. The CDR3 bases are TGTGCCAGCAGCTTGTACTGGACAGAGAACACTGAAGCTTTCTTT.

This chain uses TRBV7-8 with TRBJ2-1, with 11 bases lining up with TRBD2. This CDR3 contains 15 residues. V was clipped by 2 bases and J by 4 bases; unmatched bases: 1. The V gene's germline CDR1 is SGHVS and CDR2 FQNEAQ. The CDR3: CASSLIAGGYNEQFF. CDR3 DNA sequence: TGTGCCAGCAGCTTAATAGCGGGGGGGTACAATGAGCAGTTCTTC.

This chain links TRBV7-9 with TRBJ1-3; no reliable D call. The CDR3 consists of 19 residues. Germline CDR1 is SEHNR and CDR2 is FQNEAQ (reference sequence). V was shortened by 5 bases and J by 1 base, with 24 bases between the two germline ends. In nucleotides, the CDR3 is TGTGCCAGCAGCCCGTTAGCATCTGATAGACTCCTATCTGGAAACACCATATATTTT. Residues: CASSPLASDRLLSGNTIYF.

The chain carries TRBV5-4 and TRBJ2-1, with D hard to call. The CDR3 loop spans 17 amino acids. In germline, CDR1 is SGHNT, CDR2 YYREEE (reference sequence). Trimming pared 0 bases from V and 0 bases from J, leaving 13 bases between. The CDR3 DNA reads as TGTGCCAGCAGCTTGGCCGCGACAAAAAGCTCCTACAATGAGCAGTTCTTC. Translation gives CASSLAATKSSYNEQFF.

This clone has a handful of counts. The rearrangement links TRBV7-2 to TRBJ2-3; D gene ambiguous. Germline CDR1 SGHTA, CDR2 FQGNSA. The length of the CDR3 is 13 residues. Trimming left V 4 bases short and J 1 base short, with 6 bases between. The CDR3 nucleotides read TGTGCCAGCAGCTCCTCCCGCACAGATACGCAGTATTTT. Protein product: CASSSSRTDTQYF.

CDR3 sequence reads: CASSSPSREARVEGYTF. The CDR3 coding sequence is TGTGCCAGCAGCTCCCCCAGCCGGGAGGCCAGGGTTGAGGGCTACACCTTC. The chain joins TRBV7-7 to TRBJ1-2; maybe TRBD1 (5 bases). Between the trimmed V and J ends, which lost 4 bases and 8 bases, there was a span of 26 bases. The germline gives CDR1 SSHAT, CDR2 FNYEAQ (reference sequence). The CDR3 runs 17 residues.

This rearrangement joins TRBV18 to TRBJ1-2; D might be TRBD1 (6 bases). This CDR3 contains 16 residues. Germline V gene data show CDR1 as KGHSH and CDR2 as LQKENI. V shed 1 base and J shed 5 bases, with 17 bases lying between them. This CDR3 reads CASSPLTGTQSYGYTF. CDR3 DNA sequence: TGTGCCAGCTCACCACTGACCGGGACACAATCATATGGCTACACCTTC. Supplemented by reference TRBV18 and TRBJ1-2, the full variable domain reads NAGVMQNPRHLVRRRGQEARLRCSPMKGHSHVYWYRQLPEEGLKFMVYLQKENIIDESGMPKERFSAEFPKEGPSILRIQQVVRGDSAAYFCASSPLTGTQSYGYTFGSGTRLTVV.